Below, 16 T cell receptor beta chains from the same sample are listed, as sequenced in a study of identical twins. Using its own MiXCR run on the 5' RACE reads, TCRdb lists one record per CDR3 protein. The data hold 500,000 or so distinct CDR3 sequences, with 14% observed a single time. These records were also assigned to another study, of yellow fever vaccine responses in identical twins.

Source material: CD4+ T cells sorted from blood. These receptor sequences come from a woman under 30 in good health.

The genes are TRBV12-3 or TRBV12-4 and TRBJ1-6; possibly TRBD1 for D (5 bases). The CDR3 is 14 amino acids. V was clipped by 5 bases and J by 10 bases, with 15 bases between them. CDR3 sequence reads: CASSTGAGRSPLHF. For the CDR3, the DNA is TGTGCCAGCAGTACCGGGGCCGGGAGGTCACCCCTCCACTTT.

This clonotype was seen a handful of times. The CDR3 loop reads CATATSGRGGSYNEQFF. The CDR3, as DNA: TGTGCCACCGCGACTAGCGGGAGGGGGGGCTCCTACAATGAGCAGTTCTTC. The chain employs TRBV28 and TRBJ2-1; 14 nucleotides align to TRBD2. V shed 10 bases and J 0 bases; nucleotides not matched to a gene: 8. Germline CDR1 and CDR2: MDHEN and SYDVKM. The CDR3 runs 17 residues.

The V and J genes are TRBV7-2 and TRBJ2-3, with 11 bases fitting TRBD1. V shed 5 bases and J 6 bases; nucleotides not matched to a gene: 10. Germline V CDR1 and CDR2: SGHTA, FQGNSA. The CDR3 extends over 16 amino acids. The CDR3 nucleotides are TGTGCCAGCAGCCCCCCCGGGACAGGGGGGAGGGATACGCAGTATTTT. Its protein is CASSPPGTGGRDTQYF. The whole variable domain, remainder taken from reference TRBV7-2 and TRBJ2-3, is GAGVSQSPSNKVTEKGKDVELRCDPISGHTALYWYRQSLGQGLEFLIYFQGNSAPDKSGLPSDRFSAERTGGSVSTLTIQRTQQEDSAVYLCASSPPGTGGRDTQYFGPGTRLTVL.

This chain links TRBV20-1 with TRBJ2-1, with D tentatively TRBD1 (6 bases). Trimming removed 6 bases at V and 4 bases at J, with 22 bases between. Germline CDR1 reads DFQATT; CDR2 reads SNEGSKA (reference sequence). CDR3 size: 16 residues. The CDR3 coding sequence is TGCAGTGCCACCCCAACGAATGGACAGATATACAATGAGCAGTTCTTC. Translation gives CSATPTNGQIYNEQFF.

This clonotype was observed a handful of times. The gene calls are TRBV11-3 and TRBJ2-2; tentative D call: TRBD2 (5 bases). Trimming took off 1 base at V and 4 bases at J, with 7 bases between the two ends. Per germline, CDR1 SGHNT and CDR2 YENEEA. The CDR3 consists of 14 residues. The CDR3 coding sequence is TGTGCCAGCAGCTTAGGGACTCCCACCGGGGAGCTGTTTTTT. Its translation: CASSLGTPTGELFF. The variable domain in full, with the rest retrieved from reference TRBV11-3 and TRBJ2-2, is EAGVVQSPRYKIIEKKQPVAFWCNPISGHNTLYWYLQNLGQGPELLIRYENEEAVDDSQLPKDRFSAERLKGVDSTLKIQPAELGDSAVYLCASSLGTPTGELFFGEGSRLTVL.

This clonotype appeared a few times. The V call is TRBV20-1, the J call TRBJ1-1, with 7 bases lining up with TRBD1. The ends lost 4 bases at V and 1 base at J; junction bases unmatched: 9. This CDR3 contains 15 residues. The germline V gene encodes CDR1 DFQATT and CDR2 SNEGSKA (reference sequence). CDR3 amino acids: CSATRDSYPNTEAFF. The CDR3 DNA follows: TGCAGTGCTACCCGGGACAGTTATCCGAACACTGAAGCTTTCTTT.

This clonotype turned up a few times. The CDR3: CASSLNGQRQETQYF. In DNA, the CDR3 is TGTGCCAGCAGCTTAAACGGGCAGAGACAAGAGACCCAGTACTTC. This chain links TRBV7-9 with TRBJ2-5; no firm D call. V lost 2 bases and J lost 2, with 12 bases in between. The CDR3 sequence is 15 residues long. CDR1 is SEHNR and CDR2 is FQNEAQ in the germline V gene (reference sequence).

Many counts were recorded for this clonotype. The chain combines TRBV7-2 with TRBJ2-1; TRBD1 might be the D (6 bases). Germline assignment: CDR1 SGHTA and CDR2 FQGNSA. Deletions cut 5 bases from V and 0 bases from J, with 11 bases between. This CDR3 has 15 amino acids. CDR3 sequence reads: CASSTQGSSYNEQFF. Here the CDR3 DNA reads TGTGCCAGCAGCACCCAGGGGAGCTCCTACAATGAGCAGTTCTTC.

The chain is built from TRBV20-1 and TRBJ1-1; no definite D call. V dropped 6 bases and J dropped 0 bases, with 8 bases sitting between them. The V gene's germline CDR1 is DFQATT and CDR2 SNEGSKA (reference sequence). The CDR3 sequence is 12 residues long. The CDR3 loop reads CSAENLNTEAFF. Written as DNA, the CDR3 is TGCAGTGCCGAAAATTTGAACACTGAAGCTTTCTTT.

This clonotype was recorded at least ten times. V gene TRBV5-6 combines with J gene TRBJ2-5; D is perhaps TRBD1 or TRBD2 (5 bases each). This CDR3 region has 16 residues. Per germline, CDR1 SGHDT and CDR2 YYEEEE. Trimming pared 3 bases from V and 6 bases from J, leaving 21 bases between. The chain's CDR3 is CASSSKNEAGRQTQYF. The CDR3 nucleotides are TGTGCCAGCAGCTCGAAAAATGAGGCAGGGAGACAGACCCAGTACTTC. Based on the CDR3 plus reference TRBV5-6 and TRBJ2-5, the full variable domain is DAGVTQSPTHLIKTRGQQVTLRCSPKSGHDTVSWYQQALGQGPQFIFQYYEEEERQRGNFPDRFSGHQFPNYSSELNVNALLLGDSALYLCASSSKNEAGRQTQYFGPGTRLLVL.

The chain uses TRBV4-2 and TRBJ2-5, with 9 bases aligning to TRBD1. CDR1 is LGHNA and CDR2 is YNFKEQ in the germline V gene. Germline trimming cut 2 bases from V and 6 bases from J; bases unmatched to any gene: 7. This CDR3 comprises 15 residues. The CDR3 DNA follows: TGTGCCAGCAGCCAACTATGGGACAGGGAAAAGACCCAGTACTTC. It yields the protein CASSQLWDREKTQYF.

This rearrangement joins TRBV6-2 or TRBV6-3 to TRBJ2-7; a weak D match, TRBD1 (6 bases). Trimming took off 8 bases at V and 2 bases at J, with 13 bases between the two ends. Germline lookup yields CDR1 MNHEY and CDR2 SVGEGT. The CDR3 runs to 13 residues. As DNA, the CDR3 is TGTGCCAGCTCCCGGGACAACCCCTACGAGCAGTACTTC. It encodes CASSRDNPYEQYF.

The sample holds a few counts of this clonotype. CDR3 loop: CASSQDGNTQYF. Written as DNA, the CDR3 is TGTGCCAGCAGCCAAGACGGGAATACGCAGTATTTT. This chain connects TRBV3-1 to TRBJ2-3; maybe TRBD2 (5 bases). The CDR3 is 12 amino acids. Germline CDR1 reads LGHDT; CDR2 reads YNNKEL (reference sequence). V shed 0 bases and J shed 7 bases, with 5 bases lying between them.

This clonotype was recorded a few times. V is TRBV6-1 and J is TRBJ1-1; a weak D match, TRBD1 (6 bases). Germline CDR1 is MNHNS and CDR2 is SASEGT. The CDR3 sequence is 15 residues long. V was pared by 5 bases and J by 0 bases, with 13 bases between. CDR3 bases: TGTGCCAGCAGTAAAAGGACAGATGTGAACACTGAAGCTTTCTTT. This codes for CASSKRTDVNTEAFF.

This clonotype was seen at least ten times. The CDR3 sequence is CATSRDTYNEQFF. The CDR3 DNA is TGTGCCACCAGCAGAGACACCTACAATGAGCAGTTCTTC. The chain has TRBV15 and TRBJ2-1; D is unclear. Trimming took off 0 bases at V and 2 bases at J, with 2 bases between the two ends. CDR3 length: 13 amino acids. Germline V gives CDR1 LNHNV, CDR2 YYDKDF (reference sequence). Looking up the rest from reference TRBV15 and TRBJ2-1 gives the full variable domain: DAMVIQNPRYQVTQFGKPVTLSCSQTLNHNVMYWYQQKSSQAPKLLFHYYDKDFNNEADTPDNFQSRRPNTSFCFLDIRSPGLGDTAMYLCATSRDTYNEQFFGPGTRLTVL.

In this sample, this clonotype turned up many times. This sequence joins TRBV27 and TRBJ1-1; 7 nucleotides agree with TRBD1. The V segment lost 8 bases and the J segment 5 bases; nucleotides outside the gene matches: 8. Germline V gene sequence: CDR1 MNHEY, CDR2 SMNVEV (reference sequence). The CDR3 spans 13 residues. CDR3 in DNA: TGTGCCAGCTGGGGGACAGTAGGAACTGAAGCTTTCTTT. Translation: CASWGTVGTEAFF.